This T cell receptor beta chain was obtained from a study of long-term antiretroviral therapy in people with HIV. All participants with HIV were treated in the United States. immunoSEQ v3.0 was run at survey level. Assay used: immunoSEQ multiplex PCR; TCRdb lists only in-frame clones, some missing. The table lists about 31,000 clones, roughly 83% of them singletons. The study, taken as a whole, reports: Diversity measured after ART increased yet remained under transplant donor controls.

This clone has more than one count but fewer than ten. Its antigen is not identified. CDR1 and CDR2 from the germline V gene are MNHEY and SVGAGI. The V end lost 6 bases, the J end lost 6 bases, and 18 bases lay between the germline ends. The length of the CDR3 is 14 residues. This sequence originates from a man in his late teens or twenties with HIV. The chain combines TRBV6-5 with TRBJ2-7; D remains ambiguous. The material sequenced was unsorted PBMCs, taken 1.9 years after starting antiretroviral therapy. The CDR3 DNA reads TGTGCCAGCAGGATGGCCTATGGGTTCAGCGAGCAGTACGTC. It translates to CASRMAYGFSEQYV.